This T cell receptor beta chain was identified during a study of T-cell reconstitution after alpha-beta-depleted transplantation in children (dated by TCRdb to about 2016). Regarding the study in general: The study quantitatively tracked T-cell immune reconstitution after TCRalphabeta/CD19-depleted allogeneic hematopoietic cell transplantation in children using TCR repertoire profiling.

Library construction relied on PCR. This sample was sequenced with an Illumina HiSeq 2500. To normalize quantification of the TCRbeta repertoire, the TCR libraries were built with molecular barcoding that relied on unique molecular identifiers. TCRdb reworked the public reads: Q25 trimming with fastp, MiXCR clone assembly, productive beta chains retained. Each record represents a unique CDR3 protein, reported with the most common genes and DNA among its rows. The sample table lists roughly 500,000 distinct CDR3 sequences, approximately 30% of them with a count of one. The ten largest clonotypes hold 2% to 3% of the sample. With respect to this clonotype: Its antigen remains unidentified. No much larger clonotype is one base removed from it; base qualities were not supplied.

Based on the germline V gene, the CDR1 and CDR2 sequences are SQVTM and ANQGSEA. V is reduced by 6 bases and J by 7 bases, leaving a spacing of 16 bases between them. From cysteine to phenylalanine, the CDR3 is 12 amino acids long. Only the CDR3 DNA is retained, 36 bases long and in frame from the first base. The V and J genes are TRBV29-1 and TRBJ2-7; TRBD2 is a possible D gene, resting on 5 matching bases. This TCR derives from a human donor who donated a stem cell graft to a child with aplastic anemia. This specimen consisted of PBMCs from the stem cell graft donor, obtained from the stem cell graft. The nucleotides are TGCAGCGTCGACTCTTACGGGGAGGAGCAGTACTTC. Translated, this is CSVDSYGEEQYF.